The 6 T cell receptor beta chains below all came from one sample that was sequenced in a study of CD8+CD57+ T cells in acquired aplastic anemia. According to the study, genomic DNA was the template for TCR beta VDJ and CDR3 profiling. MiXCR, applied by TCRdb to the reads, yields one record per CDR3 protein. There are a few hundred thousand distinct CDR3 sequences in the sample; about a third occur only once, and under 0.95% lies in the top ten. Sequenced patients had shown CD8+CD57+ cell expansion by flow cytometry. Sample: sorted CD4+, CD8+, or CD8+CD57+ T cells (not recorded which) from PBMCs. The receptors here all came from a human donor with aplastic anemia.

This clonotype was observed many times. The rearrangement links TRBV9 to TRBJ1-2; 8 bases line up with TRBD1. Germline V gene sequence: CDR1 SGDLS, CDR2 YYNGEE. With V trimmed by 1 base and J by 4 bases, 6 bases remained unmatched. This CDR3 is built from 15 residues. CDR3 DNA: TGTGCCAGCAGCGTAACAGTGGGACAGGTCTATGGCTACACCTTC. Protein product: CASSVTVGQVYGYTF.

This clonotype was observed a handful of times. This chain joins TRBV5-1 and TRBJ1-1; 7 nucleotides match TRBD1. After removal of 6 bases from V and 1 base from J, the junction contained 9 bases not matched to a gene. Looked up from germline, CDR1 is SGHRS and CDR2 is YFSETQ. The CDR3 is made up of 15 amino acids. CDR3 in amino acids: CASKRQGGENTEAFF. CDR3 coding DNA: TGCGCCAGCAAAAGGCAGGGGGGCGAGAACACTGAAGCTTTCTTT.

This clonotype was seen a few times. The V gene is TRBV10-1, the J gene TRBJ2-3, with a tentative D call TRBD2 (6 bases). V was cut by 8 bases and J by 0 bases, with 9 bases left in between. This CDR3 comprises 13 residues. Germline loops: CDR1 WNHNN, CDR2 SYGVQD (reference sequence). CDR3 coding DNA: TGCGCCAGCCCAAGCGGGAGCACAGATACGCAGTATTTT. It translates to CASPSGSTDTQYF.

The sample holds a few counts of this clonotype. This sequence joins TRBV9 and TRBJ2-5, with 9 bases that match TRBD1. Germline loops: CDR1 SGDLS, CDR2 YYNGEE. The CDR3 has 16 amino acids. V lost 4 bases, J lost 4 bases, and 11 bases stayed unmatched. Here the CDR3 reads CASSPRTGALGETQYF. CDR3 DNA sequence: TGTGCCAGCAGCCCCCGGACAGGGGCCTTGGGAGAGACCCAGTACTTC. The whole variable domain, filled in from reference TRBV9 and TRBJ2-5, reads DSGVTQTPKHLITATGQRVTLRCSPRSGDLSVYWYQQSLDQGLQFLIQYYNGEERAKGNILERFSAQQFPDLHSELNLSSLELGDSALYFCASSPRTGALGETQYFGPGTRLLVL.

Notes on this clonotype: The junction does not match germline at one end; this may be a read error. V gene TRBV6-1 combines with J gene TRBJ2-7; 8 bases are a match to TRBD1. The CDR3 is 14 residues long. Germline CDR1 MNHNS, CDR2 SASEGT. CDR3 bases: TGTGCCAGCAGGTCCCGGGACAGGACATACGAGCGGTACTTC. It encodes CASRSRDRTYERYF.

V and J are TRBV6-1 and TRBJ1-2, with TRBD1 as a possible D gene (5 bases). The CDR3 runs 14 residues. Trimming removed 7 bases at V and 7 bases at J, with 19 bases between. The germline V gene has CDR1 MNHNS and CDR2 SASEGT. Here the CDR3 reads CASKEAGTGAGYTF. The CDR3 bases are TGTGCCAGCAAGGAGGCCGGGACTGGGGCTGGCTACACCTTC.